This T cell receptor beta chain was found in a study of beta chain features in type 1 diabetes. On the study more broadly: Cell yields, gender and age were similar in healthy donors and patients. The samples had roughly 110 million sorted cells examined in all.

Post-sort purity exceeded 98% for all sorted populations. A note on this clone: Its specificity is not known.

Study-level findings and limits: Reduced insertions and increased deletions marked VDJ junctions in type 1 diabetes patients.

The CDR3 has 12 residues. The V and J ends lost 0 bases and 8 bases respectively, with 8 bases between them. Germline V lookup: CDR1 SGDLS, CDR2 YYNGEE. The whole isolated RNA underwent reverse transcription, so sequencing captured expressed TCRB transcripts. Only in-frame clones appear in the TCRdb table, and some are missing; sequencing was by immunoSEQ multiplex PCR. The sample has hundreds of thousands of clones, roughly a sixth seen once. Specimen: naive CD4+ T cells from blood. This chain joins TRBV9 and TRBJ1-2; D ambiguous. The sequence derives from a man between 18 and 35 years old in good health. The DNA for the CDR3 is TGTGCCAGCAGCGTAGTCTACGGCGGCTACACCTTC. This sequence encodes CASSVVYGGYTF.